This record looks at one TCR beta chain sequence and its context. The sample originates from a study of T-cell memory formation after mild COVID-19. TCRdb recomputed calls from the 5' RACE reads with MiXCR, one row per CDR3 protein. The top ten hold approximately 25% of the sample, which has 300,000 or so distinct CDR3 sequences, roughly 17% seen once. The receptor's source is a man younger than 35 who had mild COVID-19 (a few samples of this study predate the infection). Cell type and time point are not known. The sequencing input was PBMCs or a T cell subset sorted from them (not recorded which).

CDR3 bases: TGTGCCAGCAGTACTACTGCTGTGACCGGGGAGCTGTTTTTT. This codes for CASSTTAVTGELFF. V and J are TRBV2 and TRBJ2-2, with unresolved D. Germline assignment: CDR1 SNHLY and CDR2 FYNNEI. The CDR3 extends over 14 amino acids. The ends were cut back, 5 bases at V and 5 bases at J, with 12 bases in the middle.